Listed here are 30 T cell receptor beta chains from one sample, sequenced in a study of shared clonotypes between healthy human individuals. Repertoires were generated with immunoSEQ multiplex PCR, while TCRdb's copy carries only in-frame clones and drops some. Of millions of clones listed, around nine tenths are singletons. Specimen: naive CD4+ T cells sorted from blood. As to subset: CD45RA+ positively selected. Source of these receptors: a young man in good health.

Worth noting for this clone: This CDR3 is also generated by other DNA sequences in the sample. This rearrangement joins TRBV18 to TRBJ2-5; no definite D call. CDR1 is KGHSH, CDR2 LQKENI, per germline. CDR3 length: 14 amino acids. The V gene lost 1 base and the J gene lost 1 base, with 7 bases spanning the gap. CDR3 nucleotide sequence: TGTGCCAGCTCACCACTCGGCACCCAAGAGACCCAGTACTTC. Translated, it gives CASSPLGTQETQYF. The full variable domain, completed using reference TRBV18 and TRBJ2-5, is NAGVMQNPRHLVRRRGQEARLRCSPMKGHSHVYWYRQLPEEGLKFMVYLQKENIIDESGMPKERFSAEFPKEGPSILRIQQVVRGDSAAYFCASSPLGTQETQYFGPGTRLLVL.

This clone was observed a handful of times. The CDR3 DNA follows: TGTGCCAGCAGCCCAAGGACGGACACTGAAGCTTTCTTT. Amino acids: CASSPRTDTEAFF. The J gene is TRBJ1-1, the V gene TRBV7-9; no reliable D call. The germline V gene has CDR1 SEHNR and CDR2 FQNEAQ (reference sequence). The V end was cut by 5 bases, the J end by 3 bases, with 10 bases between. The CDR3 runs 13 residues.

The chain has TRBV7-3 and TRBJ2-7; no reliable D call. CDR3 length: 14 residues. The V end was cut by 1 base, the J end by 4 bases, with 11 bases between. The germline V gene has CDR1 SGHTA and CDR2 FQGTGA. For the CDR3, the DNA is TGTGCCAGCAGCTTAAATCCCGGCGGATACGAGCAGTACTTC. Translating gives CASSLNPGGYEQYF.

This clone appeared once. The genes are TRBV7-2 and TRBJ1-1; D may be TRBD1 (5 bases). Deletions cut 7 bases from V and 1 base from J, with 13 bases between. This CDR3 spans 14 amino acids. Germline values: CDR1 SGHTA, CDR2 FQGNSA. The CDR3 is CASTSGHGNTEAFF. The CDR3, as DNA: TGTGCCAGCACCTCGGGGCATGGGAACACTGAAGCTTTCTTT.

The chain links TRBV19 to TRBJ2-7, with 8 bases fitting TRBD2. V lost 0 bases, J lost 2 bases, and 6 bases stayed unmatched. This CDR3 is 16 amino acids long. Germline assignment: CDR1 LNHDA and CDR2 SQIVND (reference sequence). The CDR3 region has the DNA TGTGCCAGTAGTATAGATCTCAGCGGGAGTCCCTACGAGCAGTACTTC. Translating gives CASSIDLSGSPYEQYF.

V and J are TRBV5-4 and TRBJ1-1; 10 positions match TRBD1. The germline V gene has CDR1 SGHNT and CDR2 YYREEE (reference sequence). The CDR3 is 17 amino acids. With V trimmed by 0 bases and J by 4 bases, 9 bases remained unmatched. CDR3 nucleotides: TGTGCCAGCAGCTTGGGGGCCGGGACAGGGGTGGGCACTGAAGCTTTCTTT. Translating it yields CASSLGAGTGVGTEAFF.

The chain combines TRBV25-1 with TRBJ1-1; D gene ambiguous. V lost 2 bases and J lost 0, with 10 bases in between. This CDR3 is built from 15 residues. Per germline, CDR1 MGHDK and CDR2 SYGVNS. The CDR3 is CASSENGRLNTEAFF. The CDR3 DNA follows: TGTGCCAGCAGTGAAAATGGCAGATTGAACACTGAAGCTTTCTTT.

This chain connects TRBV5-1 to TRBJ1-1; tentative D call: TRBD1 (6 bases). Trimming took off 3 bases at V and 1 base at J, with 13 bases between the two ends. This CDR3 contains 15 residues. Germline CDR1 SGHRS, CDR2 YFSETQ. The CDR3 nucleotides are TGCGCCAGCAGCTGGACAGAAGGGTCGAACACTGAAGCTTTCTTT. Translated, it gives CASSWTEGSNTEAFF.

The J gene is TRBJ2-1, the V gene TRBV5-6; D remains ambiguous. In germline, CDR1 is SGHDT, CDR2 YYEEEE. V lost 3 bases and J 0 bases, leaving 16 bases between the germline ends. The CDR3 is 17 amino acids. Written as DNA, the CDR3 is TGTGCCAGCAGCTATATAACAGTGAAGGGCTCCTACAATGAGCAGTTCTTC. Amino acid sequence: CASSYITVKGSYNEQFF.

V is TRBV7-9 and J is TRBJ2-7; D may be TRBD2 (6 bases). Germline values: CDR1 SEHNR, CDR2 FQNEAQ (reference sequence). This CDR3 comprises 15 residues. The ends were cut back, 5 bases at V and 0 bases at J, with 14 bases in the middle. The CDR3 DNA sequence: TGTGCCAGCAGCCTGCTAGCGTTTAGCTCCTACGAGCAGTACTTC. The encoded protein is CASSLLAFSSYEQYF.

The rearrangement links TRBV5-1 to TRBJ1-6, with no clear D. There are 15 residues in the CDR3. V shed 0 bases and J shed 6 bases, with 10 bases lying between them. Germline lookup yields CDR1 SGHRS and CDR2 YFSETQ. In DNA form, the CDR3 reads TGCGCCAGCAGCTTGGCCCCTGCGGGTAATTCACCCCTCCACTTT. Protein: CASSLAPAGNSPLHF.

Points on this clone: The same CDR3 also results from other DNA sequences found in this sample. The chain recombines TRBV2 with TRBJ1-1; 11 nucleotides align to TRBD1. The V gene's germline CDR1 is SNHLY and CDR2 FYNNEI. J was trimmed by 3 bases and V by 7 bases; bases with no gene match: 1. This CDR3 has 13 residues. The CDR3 loop reads CASTGQGDTEAFF. The DNA for the CDR3 is TGTGCCAGCACGGGACAGGGGGACACTGAAGCTTTCTTT.

The J gene is TRBJ2-5, the V gene TRBV2; D unresolved. This CDR3 has 13 amino acids. The V end lost 2 bases, the J end lost 5 bases, and 9 bases lay between the germline ends. Per germline, CDR1 SNHLY and CDR2 FYNNEI. The CDR3 sequence: CASSESVQETQYF. DNA of the CDR3: TGTGCCAGCAGTGAATCGGTTCAGGAGACCCAGTACTTC.

The chain joins TRBV5-4 to TRBJ1-6; 10 bases agree with TRBD1. V was pared by 3 bases and J by 9 bases, with 12 bases of the junction left unmatched. Germline-derived CDR1 and CDR2 are SGHNT and YYREEE (reference sequence). The CDR3 loop spans 17 amino acids. DNA of the CDR3: TGTGCCAGCAGCTCAAAACCCTCGGGACAGGGGCCTTCACCCCTCCACTTT. It is translated as CASSSKPSGQGPSPLHF.

The rearrangement uses TRBV19 and TRBJ2-4, with D tentatively TRBD1 (5 bases). V dropped 4 bases and J dropped 0 bases, with 10 bases sitting between them. The CDR3 covers 15 residues. Per the germline V gene, CDR1 is LNHDA and CDR2 is SQIVND (reference sequence). DNA of the CDR3: TGTGCCAGTAGTACAGGGTTCCTAGCCAAAAACATTCAGTACTTC. It codes for CASSTGFLAKNIQYF.

The count of this clone is one. This chain uses TRBV19 with TRBJ2-5, with 7 nucleotides matching TRBD2. Germline CDR1 is LNHDA and CDR2 is SQIVND (reference sequence). V was clipped by 0 bases and J by 5 bases; unmatched bases: 9. This CDR3 is built from 16 residues. The CDR3 nucleotides read TGTGCCAGTAGTATAGATAACGGGGGGACGGGGGAGACCCAGTACTTC. Encoded protein: CASSIDNGGTGETQYF.

The chain combines TRBV29-1 with TRBJ2-7; TRBD1 agrees at 7 bases. The CDR3 spans 12 residues. V shed 7 bases and J 2 bases; nucleotides not matched to a gene: 5. The germline CDR1 and CDR2 sequences are SQVTM and ANQGSEA. Here the CDR3 reads CSAMTGTYEQYF. For the CDR3, the DNA is TGCAGCGCTATGACAGGGACCTACGAGCAGTACTTC.

This rearrangement joins TRBV5-1 to TRBJ2-1; the D is unclear. Trimming left V 2 bases short and J 5 bases short, with 8 bases between. Per the germline V gene, CDR1 is SGHRS and CDR2 is YFSETQ. The CDR3 totals 13 residues. CDR3 loop: CASSFTPDNEQFF. The CDR3 DNA sequence: TGCGCCAGCAGCTTTACGCCGGACAATGAGCAGTTCTTC.

As DNA, the CDR3 is TGCGCCAGCAGTAGCGGGGGGGAATCCACAGATACGCAGTATTTT. Protein sequence: CASSSGGESTDTQYF. This chain uses TRBV10-1 with TRBJ2-3; 10 bases fit TRBD2. Germline CDR1 is WNHNN and CDR2 is SYGVQD (reference sequence). The CDR3 runs 15 residues. The V segment lost 5 bases and the J segment 2 bases; nucleotides outside the gene matches: 4.

The table lists this clone with a few counts. The rearrangement uses TRBV6-6 and TRBJ1-6; D gene unclear. CDR1 and CDR2 from the germline V gene are MNHNY and SVGAGI (reference sequence). The CDR3 covers 15 residues. Trimming took off 5 bases at V and 0 bases at J, with 8 bases between the two ends. As DNA, the CDR3 is TGTGCCAGCAGTCCCGGGGACTCCTATAATTCACCCCTCCACTTT. Its translation: CASSPGDSYNSPLHF.

The J gene is TRBJ1-1, the V gene TRBV5-4, with D unresolved. The CDR3 covers 13 residues. The V end lost 3 bases, the J end lost 2 bases, and 8 bases lay between the germline ends. Germline V CDR1 and CDR2: SGHNT, YYREEE (reference sequence). CDR3: CASSSRANTEAFF. The DNA for the CDR3 is TGTGCCAGCAGCTCGAGGGCTAACACTGAAGCTTTCTTT.

This clone was detected only once. The rearrangement joins TRBV4-1 to TRBJ2-5; TRBD1 agrees at 8 bases. J was trimmed by 4 bases and V by 2 bases; bases with no gene match: 9. The CDR3 sequence is 16 residues long. Germline CDR1 is MGHRA and CDR2 is YSYEKL. The CDR3, as DNA: TGCGCCAGCAGCCAAATCCGCAGGGGGCGGGGAGAGACCCAGTACTTC. It specifies CASSQIRRGRGETQYF.

CDR3 DNA: TGTGCCAGCCGACTTCGAACTAGCACAGATACGCAGTATTTT. It specifies CASRLRTSTDTQYF. The chain uses TRBV18 and TRBJ2-3; D remains unclear. Trimming pared 8 bases from V and 0 bases from J, leaving 12 bases between. Germline V gives CDR1 KGHSH, CDR2 LQKENI. The CDR3 spans 14 residues.

This clone has a handful of counts. The V and J genes are TRBV7-2 and TRBJ2-6; weak D call: TRBD1 (5 bases). Trimming removed 0 bases at V and 0 bases at J, with 6 bases between. Germline assignment: CDR1 SGHTA and CDR2 FQGNSA. The CDR3 is 16 residues long. The CDR3 here is CASSLATGSGANVLTF. CDR3 sequence (DNA): TGTGCCAGCAGCTTAGCAACAGGCTCTGGGGCCAACGTCCTGACTTTC.

The rearrangement joins TRBV11-2 to TRBJ1-4; TRBD1 agrees at 7 bases. V shed 3 bases, J shed 5 bases, and the junction held 6 bases outside the gene matches. This CDR3 has 15 amino acids. Per the germline V gene, CDR1 is SGHAT and CDR2 is FQNNGV. In DNA, the CDR3 is TGTGCCAGCAGCTTCTCCGGGACAGTAAATGAAAAACTGTTTTTT. This codes for CASSFSGTVNEKLFF.

This clone was recorded once. The V gene is TRBV7-2, the J gene TRBJ2-2; possible D gene TRBD1, 6 bases. The CDR3 has 14 residues. The V gene lost 5 bases and the J gene lost 0 bases, with 7 bases spanning the gap. In germline, CDR1 is SGHTA, CDR2 FQGNSA. Here the CDR3 DNA reads TGTGCCAGCAGCCGACAGGCGAACACCGGGGAGCTGTTTTTT. This translates into CASSRQANTGELFF.

The chain recombines TRBV2 with TRBJ2-7; 7 bases are a match to TRBD1. CDR1 and CDR2 from the germline V gene are SNHLY and FYNNEI. The CDR3 consists of 14 residues. Germline trimming cut 5 bases from V and 1 base from J; bases unmatched to any gene: 5. The DNA of the CDR3 is TGTGCCAGCAGTCTAGAGACAGGGTCCTACGAGCAGTACTTC. Protein product: CASSLETGSYEQYF.

The table lists this clone with a count of one. The sample carries other DNA sequences with the same CDR3. The chain couples TRBV7-9 to TRBJ1-1, with D possibly TRBD1 on 5 matching bases. Germline V gene sequence: CDR1 SEHNR, CDR2 FQNEAQ (reference sequence). V was clipped by 1 base and J by 1 base, with 7 bases between them. This CDR3 region has 14 residues. The CDR3 protein is CASSLEGRNTEAFF. The CDR3 DNA sequence: TGTGCCAGCAGCTTAGAGGGGAGGAACACTGAAGCTTTCTTT.

The gene calls are TRBV5-4 and TRBJ2-3, with 12 nucleotides matching TRBD2. The CDR3 length is 16 residues. Trimming at V came to 4 bases and at J to 5 bases, leaving 8 bases not matched to a gene. Germline V CDR1 and CDR2: SGHNT, YYREEE (reference sequence). The CDR3 here is CASSKRLAGAGDTQYF. The CDR3 DNA reads TGTGCCAGCAGCAAAAGACTAGCGGGGGCTGGAGATACGCAGTATTTT. The variable domain in full, completed from reference TRBV5-4 and TRBJ2-3, reads ETGVTQSPTHLIKTRGQQVTLRCSSQSGHNTVSWYQQALGQGPQFIFQYYREEENGRGNFPPRFSGLQFPNYSSELNVNALELDDSALYLCASSKRLAGAGDTQYFGPGTRLTVL.

As concerns this clone: Within the sample, other DNA sequences also encode this same CDR3. CDR3 in amino acids: CASSLTGAYEQYF. For the CDR3, the DNA is TGTGCCAGCAGCCTGACAGGGGCATACGAGCAGTACTTC. This chain connects TRBV5-6 to TRBJ2-7, with 8 bases identical to TRBD1. The CDR3 sequence is 13 residues long. J lost 4 bases, V lost 4 bases, and 4 bases had no gene match. Looked up from germline, CDR1 is SGHDT and CDR2 is YYEEEE. Combining the CDR3 with reference TRBV5-6 and TRBJ2-7 gives the whole variable domain DAGVTQSPTHLIKTRGQQVTLRCSPKSGHDTVSWYQQALGQGPQFIFQYYEEEERQRGNFPDRFSGHQFPNYSSELNVNALLLGDSALYLCASSLTGAYEQYFGPGTRLTVT.